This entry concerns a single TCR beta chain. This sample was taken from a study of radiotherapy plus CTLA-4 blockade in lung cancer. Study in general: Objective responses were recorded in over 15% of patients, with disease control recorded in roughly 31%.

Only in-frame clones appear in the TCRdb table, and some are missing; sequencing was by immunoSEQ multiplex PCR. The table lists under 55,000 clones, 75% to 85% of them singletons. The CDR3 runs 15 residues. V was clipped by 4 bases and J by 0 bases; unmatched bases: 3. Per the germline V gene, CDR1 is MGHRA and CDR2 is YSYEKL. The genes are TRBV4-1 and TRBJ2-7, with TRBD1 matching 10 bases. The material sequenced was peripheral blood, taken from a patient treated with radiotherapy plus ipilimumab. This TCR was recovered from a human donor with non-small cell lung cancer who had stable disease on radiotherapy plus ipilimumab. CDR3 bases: TGCGCCAGCAGCCCGGGACAGGGGACCTCCTACGAGCAGTACTTC. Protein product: CASSPGQGTSYEQYF.